This T cell receptor (beta chain) emerged from a study of cytomegalovirus exposure and HLA in healthy donors. Study conclusions and caveats: Most observed TCR sequences were rare, whereas some public TCRs were detected in many donors. Researchers catalogued around 150 TCR beta chains as cytomegalovirus-associated.

With respect to this clone: The antigen remains unidentified.

The CDR3 totals 13 residues. Germline V lookup: CDR1 LGHNA, CDR2 YSLEER. V lost 3 bases and J 7 bases, leaving 9 bases between the germline ends. The PCR ran on 60 Vbeta and 13 Jbeta primers. Original processing notes: Around 80 million unique TCR beta chains, about 11 million of them shared, were counted by a later analysis. Sequenced by immunoSEQ multiplex PCR; TCRdb stores in-frame clones only, minus some. The V and J calls and the clone size are those of that table, but D and trimming were determined from the DNA. The sample holds about 150,000 clones, nearly 80% seen once. Sequencing used PBMCs. The TCR was taken from a man younger than 40 in good health and CMV-seronegative. The V call is TRBV4-3, the J call TRBJ2-2, with a tentative D call TRBD2 (6 bases). The CDR3 DNA is TGCGCCAGCAGCCAGATTAGCGGCGGGGAGCTGTTTTTT. Protein: CASSQISGGELFF.